The 22 T cell receptor beta chains reported below all come from one sample, sequenced in a study of shared clonotypes between healthy human individuals. Data came from immunoSEQ multiplex PCR; TCRdb stores just in-frame clones and leaves some out. Among roughly 700,000 clones listed, less than 95% were seen once. Sequencing used memory CD8+ T cells from PBMCs. Subset meaning: CD45RO+ cells pooled with CCR7-negative TemRA cells. The receptors derive from a man aged 18-30 years in good health. Some clones in this sample may be carry-over from other donors' samples.

The rearrangement uses TRBV28 and TRBJ2-7; the D is unclear. Germline lookup yields CDR1 MDHEN and CDR2 SYDVKM. This CDR3 comprises 12 residues. Trimming stripped 1 base from V and 4 bases from J, with 5 bases between. This CDR3 reads CASSLYRYEQYF. The CDR3 DNA reads as TGTGCCAGCAGTTTATACAGATACGAGCAGTACTTC.

This clone appeared once. The V and J genes are TRBV11-2 and TRBJ2-5; possibly TRBD2 for D (7 bases). The V end was cut by 4 bases, the J end by 3 bases, with 18 bases between. CDR3 length: 16 amino acids. The germline CDR1 and CDR2 sequences are SGHAT and FQNNGV. CDR3 in amino acids: CASSWYEGGAEETQYF. CDR3 coding DNA: TGTGCCAGCAGCTGGTATGAGGGGGGGGCGGAAGAGACCCAGTACTTC.

This sequence joins TRBV5-1 and TRBJ2-7, with 7 bases aligning to TRBD2. The trim removed 4 bases at V and 5 bases at J, leaving 12 bases unmatched. The CDR3 has 15 amino acids. Germline loops: CDR1 SGHRS, CDR2 YFSETQ. As DNA, the CDR3 is TGCGCCAGCAGCGGGAGGGAGGGCCCCAAAGACGAGCAGTACTTC. This translates into CASSGREGPKDEQYF. Full variable domain (rest looked up from reference TRBV5-1 and TRBJ2-7): KAGVTQTPRYLIKTRGQQVTLSCSPISGHRSVSWYQQTPGQGLQFLFEYFSETQRNKGNFPGRFSGRQFSNSRSEMNVSTLELGDSALYLCASSGREGPKDEQYFGPGTRLTVT.

This clone was observed a handful of times. Other DNA variants within this sample encode the same CDR3. The chain carries TRBV6-5 and TRBJ2-1; D is uncertain. Germline CDR1 MNHEY, CDR2 SVGAGI. The V gene lost 4 bases and the J gene lost 0 bases, with 4 bases spanning the gap. This CDR3 is 13 amino acids long. The CDR3 protein is CASSSSSYNEQFF. The CDR3 bases are TGTGCCAGCAGTTCGAGCTCCTACAATGAGCAGTTCTTC.

V usage is TRBV6-1 and J usage is TRBJ1-4; D remains ambiguous. Trimming removed 3 bases at V and 7 bases at J, with 15 bases between. The length of the CDR3 is 15 residues. CDR1 and CDR2 from the germline V gene are MNHNS and SASEGT. The CDR3 loop is CASSDWASFGEKLFF. CDR3 coding DNA: TGTGCCAGCAGTGATTGGGCCTCCTTCGGTGAAAAACTGTTTTTT.

The chain employs TRBV27 and TRBJ2-1; D is unresolved. Trimming shortened V by 0 bases and J by 9 bases, and 9 bases separated the two germline ends. The CDR3 covers 13 residues. In germline, CDR1 is MNHEY, CDR2 SMNVEV (reference sequence). This CDR3 reads CASSLSWSGEQFF. CDR3 nucleotide sequence: TGTGCCAGCAGTTTATCGTGGAGTGGTGAGCAGTTCTTC.

The chain couples TRBV29-1 to TRBJ2-1, with 8 nucleotides matching TRBD2. CDR1 and CDR2 (germline): SQVTM, ANQGSEA. The CDR3 consists of 13 residues. The V and J ends lost 5 bases and 4 bases, in that order; junction bases with no gene match: 4. CDR3 nucleotide sequence: TGCAGCGTTCCCAGCGGGAGTTACAATGAGCAGTTCTTC. Translating gives CSVPSGSYNEQFF.

This clone has just one count. V gene TRBV28 combines with J gene TRBJ1-1; unclear D gene. Germline loops: CDR1 MDHEN, CDR2 SYDVKM. Trimming pared 0 bases from V and 4 bases from J, leaving 3 bases between. The CDR3 is made up of 12 amino acids. CDR3 coding DNA: TGTGCCAGCAGTTTATGGTCCACTGAAGCTTTCTTT. Its translation is CASSLWSTEAFF.

The CDR3 is CASSPRAGAEQYF. For the CDR3, the DNA is TGTGCCAGCAGCCCACGGGCAGGGGCCGAGCAGTACTTC. This chain joins TRBV11-3 and TRBJ2-7, with D perhaps TRBD1 (6 bases). Germline CDR1 is SGHNT and CDR2 is YENEEA. V lost 5 bases and J 6 bases, leaving 14 bases between the germline ends. The CDR3 length is 13 residues. Variable domain in full (rest from reference TRBV11-3 and TRBJ2-7): EAGVVQSPRYKIIEKKQPVAFWCNPISGHNTLYWYLQNLGQGPELLIRYENEEAVDDSQLPKDRFSAERLKGVDSTLKIQPAELGDSAVYLCASSPRAGAEQYFGPGTRLTVT.

V usage is TRBV27 and J usage is TRBJ1-5; D not resolved. Germline lookup yields CDR1 MNHEY and CDR2 SMNVEV (reference sequence). The V and J ends lost 2 bases and 6 bases respectively, with 11 bases between them. The length of the CDR3 is 14 residues. The CDR3 bases are TGTGCCAGCAGTTTAGGGCCCCGGGGTCAGCCCCAGCATTTT. It translates to CASSLGPRGQPQHF.

The chain recombines TRBV27 with TRBJ2-7, with TRBD2 matching 8 bases. Germline assignment: CDR1 MNHEY and CDR2 SMNVEV (reference sequence). V lost 7 bases to trimming and J lost 2 bases; unmatched junction nucleotides: 10. The CDR3 has 15 amino acids. The CDR3 DNA follows: TGTGCCAGCACCACTAGGACTAGCATGACCTACGAGCAGTACTTC. Its translation: CASTTRTSMTYEQYF.

This clone has a handful of counts. The chain has TRBV15 and TRBJ1-5; weak D call: TRBD1 (5 bases). Trimming stripped 3 bases from V and 4 bases from J, with 13 bases between. From germline, CDR1 is LNHNV and CDR2 YYDKDF (reference sequence). The CDR3 extends over 15 amino acids. CDR3 protein: CATSRKDSLNQPQHF. CDR3 DNA: TGTGCCACCAGCAGGAAAGACAGCCTTAATCAGCCCCAGCATTTT.

This clone was seen only a few times. The chain carries TRBV7-8 and TRBJ1-2; D call uncertain. The CDR3 extends over 12 amino acids. The germline V and J ends were trimmed by 2 bases and 8 bases, with 9 bases remaining between them. CDR1 is SGHVS and CDR2 is FQNEAQ in the germline V gene. CDR3 nucleotides: TGTGCCAGCAGCTTAAGCATGGGCGGCTACACCTTC. Its translation: CASSLSMGGYTF.

The chain has TRBV27 and TRBJ2-3, with no clear D. Germline V lookup: CDR1 MNHEY, CDR2 SMNVEV (reference sequence). The CDR3 runs 12 residues. V was shortened by 4 bases and J by 4 bases, with 6 bases between the two germline ends. The CDR3, as DNA: TGTGCCAGCAGTTCCCTCTCAGATACGCAGTATTTT. It encodes CASSSLSDTQYF.

This clone was counted a few times. The chain carries TRBV7-9 and TRBJ1-2; 9 nucleotides line up with TRBD1. The CDR3 is 17 amino acids. Germline values: CDR1 SEHNR, CDR2 FQNEAQ (reference sequence). Trimming at V came to 6 bases and at J to 5 bases, leaving 16 bases not matched to a gene. The CDR3 loop is CASSTTGGTTSPYGYTF. In nucleotides, the CDR3 is TGTGCCAGCAGTACCACAGGGGGCACGACGAGCCCATATGGCTACACCTTC.

The chain links TRBV27 to TRBJ1-1; the match to TRBD1 covers 11 bases. Looked up from germline, CDR1 is MNHEY and CDR2 is SMNVEV (reference sequence). Unmatched junction bases numbered 4, after V lost 5 bases and J lost 5 bases. This CDR3 region has 14 residues. Here the CDR3 reads CASSGQGALTEAFF. In DNA form, the CDR3 reads TGTGCCAGCAGTGGACAGGGGGCGTTAACTGAAGCTTTCTTT.

The rearrangement joins TRBV19 to TRBJ2-7; a weak D match, TRBD1 (5 bases). V shed 9 bases and J shed 0 bases, with 15 bases lying between them. CDR3 size: 14 residues. In germline, CDR1 is LNHDA, CDR2 SQIVND (reference sequence). The CDR3 protein is CASRYRRSSYEQYF. CDR3 nucleotides: TGTGCCAGCAGATACAGGCGGAGCTCCTACGAGCAGTACTTC.

The chain carries TRBV7-8 and TRBJ2-1; TRBD2 aligns across 15 bases. This CDR3 region has 17 residues. The junction had 3 bases not matched to a gene; V was cut back by 4 bases and J by 2 bases. Germline V gene data show CDR1 as SGHVS and CDR2 as FQNEAQ. The CDR3 coding sequence is TGTGCCAGCAGCTCGGGACTAGCGGGAGGTACCTACAATGAGCAGTTCTTC. Translation gives CASSSGLAGGTYNEQFF.

The chain employs TRBV6-4 and TRBJ2-1; 11 bases fit TRBD2. Trimming took 0 bases from V and 8 from J; bases not matched to a gene: 6. CDR3 length: 16 residues. From germline, CDR1 is MRHNA and CDR2 SNTAGT. CDR3 nucleotides: TGTGCCAGCAGTGACTCGACTAGCGGGATTGTCCATGAGCAGTTCTTC. Translation gives CASSDSTSGIVHEQFF.

The chain carries TRBV27 and TRBJ2-3, with 8 bases that match TRBD1. V dropped 5 bases and J dropped 2; count of bases not matched to a gene: 3. From germline, CDR1 is MNHEY and CDR2 SMNVEV (reference sequence). The CDR3 totals 14 residues. The CDR3 DNA follows: TGTGCCAGCAGTATGACAGGGGCCACAGATACGCAGTATTTT. It encodes CASSMTGATDTQYF.

The chain is built from TRBV7-9 and TRBJ2-7; 12 bases match TRBD1. The V segment lost 3 bases and the J segment 4 bases; nucleotides outside the gene matches: 4. Germline V gives CDR1 SEHNR, CDR2 FQNEAQ (reference sequence). The CDR3 totals 15 residues. CDR3 sequence reads: CASSLGQGATYEQYF. CDR3 in DNA: TGTGCCAGCAGCTTGGGACAGGGGGCTACTTACGAGCAGTACTTC.

The chain is built from TRBV29-1 and TRBJ1-3, with D unclear. The CDR3 is 15 amino acids. Germline-derived CDR1 and CDR2 are SQVTM and ANQGSEA. Trimming pared 7 bases from V and 1 base from J, leaving 17 bases between. CDR3 region: CSAKDDSFSGNTIYF. The CDR3 nucleotides are TGCAGCGCTAAGGACGACTCCTTTTCTGGAAACACCATATATTTT.